A single sample gave rise to the 12 T cell receptor beta chains below, sequenced in a study of long-term antiretroviral therapy in people with HIV. The libraries were made with immunoSEQ v3.0 at survey level. Clones were sequenced by immunoSEQ multiplex PCR, and TCRdb holds only the in-frame ones, with some missing. There are about 22,000 clones in the sample; approximately 84% occur only once, and about 4.6% lies in the top ten. The sample in question was unsorted PBMCs, obtained roughly 5.9 years after starting antiretroviral therapy. These receptor sequences come from a man aged 25-45 years with HIV.

V gene TRBV5-6 combines with J gene TRBJ2-6; no definite D call. Trimming stripped 1 base from V and 1 base from J, with 6 bases between. Germline V gene lookup returns CDR1 SGHDT and CDR2 YYEEEE. This CDR3 region has 15 residues. The CDR3 DNA is TGTGCCAGCAGCTTGCCGGGTTCTGGGGCCAACGTCCTGACTTTC. Its translation: CASSLPGSGANVLTF.

This clone has a handful of counts. CDR3 sequence (DNA): TGTGCCAGCAGCGTGGGACTAGCGGATTACGAGCAGTACTTC. This translates into CASSVGLADYEQYF. The chain carries TRBV7-9 and TRBJ2-7; 11 nucleotides agree with TRBD2. CDR1 and CDR2 from the germline V gene are SEHNR and FQNEAQ (reference sequence). The CDR3 is made up of 14 amino acids. V was clipped by 5 bases and J by 4 bases; unmatched bases: 4.

The V gene is TRBV4-3, the J gene TRBJ2-1, with TRBD1 as a possible D gene (6 bases). The CDR3 has 13 residues. Germline-derived CDR1 and CDR2 are LGHNA and YSLEER. With 3 bases removed from V and 10 bases from J, the gap between germline ends came to 13 bases. The chain's CDR3 is CASSQVTRGEQFF. The DNA for the CDR3 is TGCGCCAGCAGCCAGGTCACCAGGGGCGAGCAGTTCTTC.

This chain joins TRBV27 and TRBJ2-3, with D tentatively TRBD1 (5 bases). Germline CDR1 is MNHEY and CDR2 is SMNVEV (reference sequence). The CDR3 has 15 amino acids. V was clipped by 5 bases and J by 2 bases, with 14 bases between them. CDR3 loop: CASSVLGANTDTQYF. In DNA, the CDR3 is TGTGCCAGCAGTGTCCTAGGGGCGAACACAGATACGCAGTATTTT.

This clone has a handful of counts. The V and J genes are TRBV28 and TRBJ1-2, with TRBD1 as a possible D gene (6 bases). V dropped 6 bases and J dropped 6 bases, with 17 bases sitting between them. The CDR3 sequence is 14 residues long. CDR1 is MDHEN, CDR2 SYDVKM, per germline. The CDR3 spells CASRLGAGHDGYTF. The CDR3 DNA reads TGTGCCAGCAGGTTGGGGGCAGGGCACGATGGCTACACCTTC.

Only a few counts were recorded for this clone. This chain links TRBV7-2 with TRBJ1-5; D might be TRBD1 (6 bases). The CDR3 is 12 residues long. Trimming left V 6 bases short and J 5 bases short, with 8 bases between. Germline CDR1 reads SGHTA; CDR2 reads FQGNSA. In DNA form, the CDR3 reads TGTGCCAGCAGAGCAGGGGATCAGCCCCAGCATTTT. Translated: CASRAGDQPQHF.

The chain employs TRBV11-2 and TRBJ1-6, with 10 bases that match TRBD1. This CDR3 region has 18 residues. CDR1 and CDR2 from the germline V gene are SGHAT and FQNNGV. Trimming removed 5 bases from V and 1 base from J; junction bases left unmatched: 8. The CDR3 bases are TGTGCCAGCAGCCGGCCTCCGGGACAGGGGTCCTATAATTCACCCCTCCACTTT. This gives the protein CASSRPPGQGSYNSPLHF.

The chain couples TRBV10-3 to TRBJ2-7; 8 nucleotides agree with TRBD1. V shed 2 bases and J 1 base; nucleotides not matched to a gene: 1. Germline V lookup: CDR1 ENHRY, CDR2 SYGVKD. This CDR3 is built from 14 residues. The CDR3 DNA follows: TGTGCCATCAGTGAGGACAGGGGATCCTACGAGCAGTACTTC. Translated, it gives CAISEDRGSYEQYF.

CDR3 coding DNA: TGCGCCAGCAGCTTGGACAGGTGGGGCGGAATTTACGAGCAGTACTTC. This gives the protein CASSLDRWGGIYEQYF. The rearrangement links TRBV5-1 to TRBJ2-7; maybe TRBD1 (5 bases). The length of the CDR3 is 16 residues. Germline V gene sequence: CDR1 SGHRS, CDR2 YFSETQ. V was clipped by 0 bases and J by 4 bases, with 17 bases between them.

The chain combines TRBV9 with TRBJ2-1; no firm D call. Looked up from germline, CDR1 is SGDLS and CDR2 is YYNGEE. Between the trimmed V and J ends, which lost 0 bases and 2 bases, there was a span of 9 bases. The CDR3 consists of 15 residues. The CDR3 is CASSVVWSAYNEQFF. DNA for the CDR3: TGTGCCAGCAGCGTAGTATGGAGTGCCTACAATGAGCAGTTCTTC.

Only one count was recorded for this clone. V gene TRBV7-9 combines with J gene TRBJ2-1, with TRBD1 matching 9 bases. V trimming: 5 bases; J trimming: 7 bases; junction bases outside the gene matches: 3. The CDR3 runs to 13 residues. Germline lookup yields CDR1 SEHNR and CDR2 FQNEAQ (reference sequence). As DNA, the CDR3 is TGTGCCAGCAGCACAGGACAGGGGAATGAGCAGTTCTTC. Translation: CASSTGQGNEQFF.

The gene calls are TRBV19 and TRBJ2-1; D possibly corresponds to TRBD2 (5 bases). Trimming took 6 bases from V and 0 from J, leaving 6 bases between them. Germline V CDR1 and CDR2: LNHDA, SQIVND (reference sequence). There are 13 residues in the CDR3. The CDR3 DNA reads TGTGCCAGTAGGGGGAGCTCCTACAATGAGCAGTTCTTC. It is translated as CASRGSSYNEQFF.